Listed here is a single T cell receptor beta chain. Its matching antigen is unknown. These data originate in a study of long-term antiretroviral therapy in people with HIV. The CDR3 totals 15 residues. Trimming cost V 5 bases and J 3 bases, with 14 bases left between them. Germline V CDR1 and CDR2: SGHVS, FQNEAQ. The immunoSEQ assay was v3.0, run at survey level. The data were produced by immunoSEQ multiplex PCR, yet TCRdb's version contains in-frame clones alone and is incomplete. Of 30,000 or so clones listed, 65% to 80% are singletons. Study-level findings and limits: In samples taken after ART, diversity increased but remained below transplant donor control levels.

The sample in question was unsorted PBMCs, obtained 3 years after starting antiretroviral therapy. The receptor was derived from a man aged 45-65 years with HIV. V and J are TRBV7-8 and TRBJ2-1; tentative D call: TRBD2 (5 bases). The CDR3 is CASSVLEPRYNEQFF. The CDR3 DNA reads TGTGCCAGCAGCGTACTAGAGCCGCGCTACAATGAGCAGTTCTTC.